The clone carrying this T cell receptor (beta chain) was seen only a few times. The data originate from a study of blood T cell repertoires in COVID-19. For the study at large: PBMCs, B-cell-depleted T cells, or T cells provided the cDNA or gDNA that made up the material.

The CDR3 has 12 residues. Germline-derived CDR1 and CDR2 are MNHEY and SVGAGI. V was cut by 8 bases and J by 7 bases, with 12 bases left in between. Per the authors' pipeline: The assay estimated nucleated cells by amplifying reference gene primers. Profiling relied on immunoSEQ multiplex PCR, and the TCRdb table lists in-frame clones only, not all of them. V and J calls and clone size are given by that table; D and trimming were obtained from the DNA. The sample gives around 200,000 clones, around 87% of which show up once; roughly 0.9% is in the top ten. Sequencing input: peripheral blood. The source is a woman aged 18-29 years who had recovered from COVID-19. The V and J genes are TRBV6-5 and TRBJ1-3; the D is unclear. CDR3 nucleotide sequence: TGTGCCAGCGGAGAGGGTTGGAACACCATATATTTT. Its protein product is CASGEGWNTIYF.